This T cell receptor beta chain was identified in a study of T cells in localized non-small cell lung cancer. Study outcomes and limitations: Since sequencing was restricted to only one region of the tumor, intratumor heterogeneity remains a possibility.

The method was immunoSEQ multiplex PCR; TCRdb's version includes in-frame clones alone and lacks a portion of them. The data hold some 5,800 clones, with approximately 22% observed a single time. The CDR3 length is 13 residues. Germline-derived CDR1 and CDR2 are MNHGY and SAAAGT. Trimming left V 5 bases short and J 3 bases short, with 8 bases between. This clone was seen a handful of times. What it binds is unknown. This receptor was identified in a female donor of 60 years or more with stage I lung adenocarcinoma. The rearrangement joins TRBV6-8 to TRBJ1-3; D remains ambiguous. Specimen: lung tumor tissue, collected before any cancer treatment. The CDR3 spells CASSTLDGNTIYF. In nucleotides, the CDR3 is TGTGCCAGCAGTACCTTAGATGGAAACACCATATATTTT.